This T cell receptor (beta chain) was captured in a study of control samples from healthy donors and cancer patients. About this clone: The same CDR3 also results from other DNA sequences found in this sample.

Profiled with immunoSEQ multiplex PCR; TCRdb holds only in-frame clones, not every one. The top ten clones hold around 2% of a sample with about 150,000 clones, about 90% of them seen once. Sequencing was done on a sample of blood. This TCR came from a woman between 40 and 50 years old in good health.

The CDR3 reads CASTSGTGFWDTQYF. The CDR3 DNA reads TGTGCCAGCACCTCCGGGACGGGCTTTTGGGATACGCAGTATTTT. The chain has TRBV6-5 and TRBJ2-3, with D perhaps matching TRBD1 or TRBD2 (5 bases each). CDR1 MNHEY and CDR2 SVGAGI come from the germline V gene. The CDR3 sequence is 15 residues long. The V and J ends lost 7 bases and 6 bases respectively, with 20 bases between them.